The 17 T cell receptor beta chains presented below share a single source sample, sequenced in a study of blood T cell repertoires in COVID-19. Sequenced by immunoSEQ multiplex PCR; TCRdb stores in-frame clones only, minus some. This table has roughly 100,000 clones, 84% appearing once. Sequences were obtained from peripheral blood. The receptor set was obtained from a human donor in a cohort sampled during active or convalescent COVID-19.

The gene calls are TRBV4-2 and TRBJ1-2; TRBD1 matches at 7 bases. Germline trimming cut 0 bases from V and 4 bases from J; bases unmatched to any gene: 8. This CDR3 is 16 amino acids long. From germline, CDR1 is LGHNA and CDR2 YNFKEQ. CDR3 sequence: CASSQEGGELSYGYTF. CDR3 in DNA: TGTGCCAGCAGCCAAGAAGGGGGCGAGTTGAGCTATGGCTACACCTTC.

V usage is TRBV29-1 and J usage is TRBJ1-2, with D unclear. The CDR3 totals 12 residues. V lost 4 bases and J 2 bases, leaving 8 bases between the germline ends. Germline CDR1 and CDR2: SQVTM and ANQGSEA. The CDR3 DNA reads TGCAGCGTTGGTCTGTTCAACTATGGCTACACCTTC. Protein sequence: CSVGLFNYGYTF.

This sequence joins TRBV2 and TRBJ2-1, with 11 positions matching TRBD1. The germline V gene encodes CDR1 SNHLY and CDR2 FYNNEI. Trimming removed 8 bases from V and 5 bases from J; junction bases left unmatched: 11. The CDR3 covers 16 residues. The CDR3 is CASLEGGQGEDNEQFF. The CDR3 DNA reads as TGTGCCAGCCTCGAAGGGGGACAGGGGGAAGACAATGAGCAGTTCTTC.

The chain combines TRBV19 with TRBJ1-5; D perhaps matches TRBD1 (5 bases). The CDR3 runs 15 residues. Germline CDR1 is LNHDA and CDR2 is SQIVND (reference sequence). V was clipped by 3 bases and J by 6 bases, with 15 bases between them. CDR3 nucleotide sequence: TGTGCCAGTAGTATTGAAGGGCAGGGTGGTCAGCCCCAGCATTTT. Protein sequence: CASSIEGQGGQPQHF.

The chain has TRBV5-1 and TRBJ2-2, with TRBD2 matching 11 bases. The length of the CDR3 is 16 residues. Germline V CDR1 and CDR2: SGHRS, YFSETQ. V lost 0 bases to trimming and J lost 4 bases; unmatched junction nucleotides: 2. The CDR3 sequence: CASSLEGLAVTGELFF. As DNA, the CDR3 is TGCGCCAGCAGCTTGGAGGGACTAGCGGTCACCGGGGAGCTGTTTTTT. Variable domain in full (rest from reference TRBV5-1 and TRBJ2-2): KAGVTQTPRYLIKTRGQQVTLSCSPISGHRSVSWYQQTPGQGLQFLFEYFSETQRNKGNFPGRFSGRQFSNSRSEMNVSTLELGDSALYLCASSLEGLAVTGELFFGEGSRLTVL.

This clone was found once. The CDR3 sequence: CASNGGGAGTGELFF. The CDR3 bases are TGCGCCAGCAATGGGGGGGGCGCGGGCACCGGGGAGCTGTTTTTT. The chain employs TRBV4-1 and TRBJ2-2; a possible D gene is TRBD2 (7 bases). The V and J ends lost 7 bases and 4 bases respectively, with 16 bases between them. Germline CDR1 is MGHRA and CDR2 is YSYEKL. The length of the CDR3 is 15 residues.

V usage is TRBV5-4 and J usage is TRBJ2-5; unclear D gene. In germline, CDR1 is SGHNT, CDR2 YYREEE (reference sequence). The V and J ends lost 4 bases and 4 bases respectively, with 5 bases between them. The CDR3 loop spans 11 amino acids. CDR3: CASSAGETQYF. CDR3 DNA sequence: TGTGCCAGCAGCGCCGGAGAGACCCAGTACTTC.

Comment on this clone: The same CDR3 can be traced to other DNA sequences in this sample. The chain uses TRBV11-2 and TRBJ2-3; 8 bases agree with TRBD1. The trim removed 5 bases at V and 3 bases at J, leaving 4 bases unmatched. Germline V gene lookup returns CDR1 SGHAT and CDR2 FQNNGV. There are 14 residues in the CDR3. DNA for the CDR3: TGTGCCAGCAGCCAGAACAGGGGGACAGATACGCAGTATTTT. Its protein is CASSQNRGTDTQYF.

The chain is built from TRBV4-2 and TRBJ2-3, with D perhaps matching TRBD2 (5 bases). From germline, CDR1 is LGHNA and CDR2 YNFKEQ. This CDR3 contains 16 residues. Trimming left V 0 bases short and J 7 bases short, with 17 bases between. The CDR3 region is CASSQELGGYEYTQYF. CDR3 in DNA: TGTGCCAGCAGCCAAGAATTGGGCGGGTACGAATATACGCAGTATTTT.

The chain combines TRBV23-1 with TRBJ2-6, with D uncertain. TRBV23-1 is treated as an ORF (open reading frame) with a function not yet certain. The CDR3 is 14 amino acids. Trimming took 8 bases from V and 8 from J, leaving 16 bases between them. CDR3 protein: CASSQPGAPNVLTF. CDR3 coding DNA: TGCGCCAGCTCCCAACCAGGCGCGCCCAACGTCCTGACTTTC.

CDR3 amino acids: CASSLLTGGISSYEQYF. The CDR3 DNA reads as TGTGCCAGCAGTTTGTTGACAGGGGGCATTAGTTCCTACGAGCAGTACTTC. The chain recombines TRBV27 with TRBJ2-7; TRBD1 agrees at 10 bases. Trimming cost V 3 bases and J 1 base; bases outside gene matches: 9. The CDR3 length is 17 residues. In germline, CDR1 is MNHEY, CDR2 SMNVEV (reference sequence).

This clone has only a few counts. The rearrangement joins TRBV14 to TRBJ2-1, with D hard to call. CDR3 length: 13 residues. CDR1 and CDR2 from the germline V gene are SGHDN and FVKESK. V shed 0 bases and J shed 5 bases, with 5 bases lying between them. The CDR3 DNA is TGTGCCAGCAGCCAAGATCGCGACAATGAGCAGTTCTTC. Translation gives CASSQDRDNEQFF.

Regarding this clone: At one of its ends the junction is not consistent with the germline gene, which may arise from a read error. The gene calls are TRBV18 and TRBJ2-1; D gene ambiguous. CDR3 length equals 12 residues. The germline CDR1 and CDR2 sequences are KGHSH and LQKENI. CDR3 sequence reads: CASSPPYNEQFF. In DNA, the CDR3 is TGTGCCAGCTCACCACCCTATAATGAGCAGTTCTTC.

This chain joins TRBV12-2 and TRBJ2-2; the D call TRBD2 from the table was never checked on the DNA. TRBV12-2 is designated a pseudogene. This CDR3 has 16 amino acids. For the CDR3, the DNA is TGTGCAAGTCGCGGTACACGGGGGAAGGTTAACGGGGAGCTGTTTTTT. This codes for CASRGTRGKVNGELFF.

The V gene is TRBV6-5, the J gene TRBJ1-2; D ambiguous. Germline V CDR1 and CDR2: MNHEY, SVGAGI. The V end lost 3 bases, the J end lost 7 bases, and 15 bases lay between the germline ends. The length of the CDR3 is 14 residues. The CDR3 protein is CASSYSVESFGYTF. The CDR3 DNA reads as TGTGCCAGCAGTTATTCGGTGGAGAGCTTTGGCTACACCTTC.

The chain couples TRBV29-1 to TRBJ1-1; the match to TRBD1 covers 10 bases. From germline, CDR1 is SQVTM and CDR2 ANQGSEA. This CDR3 has 13 amino acids. The V gene end was trimmed by 7 bases and the J gene end by 2 bases; junction bases not matched to a gene: 4. In nucleotides, the CDR3 is TGCAGCGCTAGGACAGGGGGTAACACTGAAGCTTTCTTT. Protein: CSARTGGNTEAFF. Full variable domain (rest looked up from reference TRBV29-1 and TRBJ1-1): SAVISQKPSRDICQRGTSLTIQCQVDSQVTMMFWYRQQPGQSLTLIATANQGSEATYESGFVIDKFPISRPNLTFSTLTVSNMSPEDSSIYLCSARTGGNTEAFFGQGTRLTVV.

The V gene is TRBV7-9, the J gene TRBJ2-3, with a weak D call TRBD2 (5 bases). The V gene's germline CDR1 is SEHNR and CDR2 FQNEAQ (reference sequence). The V and J ends lost 0 bases and 5 bases respectively, with 6 bases between them. CDR3 length: 13 amino acids. The CDR3 is CASSLAGEDTQYF. The CDR3 nucleotides read TGTGCCAGCAGCTTAGCCGGGGAAGATACGCAGTATTTT.